The clone carrying this T cell receptor beta chain was seen a few times. The V gene end was trimmed by 2 bases and the J gene end by 9 bases; junction bases not matched to a gene: 9. The CDR3 runs 17 residues. Germline V gene lookup returns CDR1 MNHEY and CDR2 SMNVEV (reference sequence). This entry comes from a study of regulatory T cells in long-lasting Graves disease. Study context: Newly diagnosed Graves' patients took antithyroid drugs under 3 months.

Building of the TCR beta libraries involved iRepertoire HTBI primers and Arm-PCR of CDR3 regions. MiXCR, run by TCRdb on the multiplex PCR reads, gives a single entry per CDR3 protein. Of hundreds of thousands of distinct CDR3 sequences listed, roughly 15% are singletons. The time point here: newly diagnosed GD, antithyroid drugs for less than 3 months. With RNA extracted from PBMCs as input, the TCR library was made. Xi'an, China, was home to the endocrinology department that provided patients. These sequences were also reported in another study, on T cells in Graves' hyperthyroidism and ophthalmopathy. That study reports: TCR CDR3 underwent first-round RT-PCR with the HTBI primer set. Within blood appeared most thyroid clonotypes that had expanded above 0.001.

The source was peripheral blood mononuclear cells (PBMCs), collected at new diagnosis, from a patient treated with antithyroid drugs. The chain has TRBV27 and TRBJ1-6; TRBD1 aligns across 11 bases. The source is a middle-aged woman with Graves disease. The CDR3 region is CASSLKVPGQGVSPLHF. Here the CDR3 DNA reads TGTGCCAGCAGTTTAAAGGTTCCGGGACAGGGGGTTTCACCCCTCCACTTT.